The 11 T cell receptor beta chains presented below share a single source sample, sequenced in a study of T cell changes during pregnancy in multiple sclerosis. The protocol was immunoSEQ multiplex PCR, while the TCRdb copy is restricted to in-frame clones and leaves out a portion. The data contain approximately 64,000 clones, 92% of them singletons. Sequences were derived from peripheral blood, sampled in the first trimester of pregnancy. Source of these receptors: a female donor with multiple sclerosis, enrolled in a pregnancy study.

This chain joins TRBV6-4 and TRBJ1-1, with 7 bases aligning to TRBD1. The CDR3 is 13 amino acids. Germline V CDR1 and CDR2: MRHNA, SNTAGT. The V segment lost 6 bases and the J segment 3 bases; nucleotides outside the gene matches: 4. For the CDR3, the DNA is TGTGCCAGCAGCTTTACAGGGGACACTGAAGCTTTCTTT. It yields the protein CASSFTGDTEAFF.

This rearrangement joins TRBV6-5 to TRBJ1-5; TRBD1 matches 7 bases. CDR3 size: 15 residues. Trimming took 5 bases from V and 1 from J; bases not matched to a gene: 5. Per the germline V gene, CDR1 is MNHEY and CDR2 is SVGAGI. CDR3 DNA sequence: TGTGCCAGCAGTCCCCAGGGGGTAAGCAATCAGCCCCAGCATTTT. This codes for CASSPQGVSNQPQHF.

For the CDR3, the DNA is TGTGCCAGCAGCGCCCAGACAGGGGACACTGAAGCTTTCTTT. Its translation: CASSAQTGDTEAFF. The V and J genes are TRBV9 and TRBJ1-1, with 8 bases lining up with TRBD1. V lost 3 bases to trimming and J lost 3 bases; unmatched junction nucleotides: 4. CDR1 is SGDLS, CDR2 YYNGEE, per germline. This CDR3 is 14 amino acids long.

CDR3 amino acids: CASSTSLAGSRTEAFF. CDR3 sequence (DNA): TGTGCCAGCAGCACTAGCTTAGCGGGGAGTCGCACTGAAGCTTTCTTT. The chain combines TRBV11-3 with TRBJ1-1, with no clear D. V was cut by 5 bases and J by 4 bases, with 20 bases left in between. Per the germline V gene, CDR1 is SGHNT and CDR2 is YENEEA. The CDR3 has 16 residues.

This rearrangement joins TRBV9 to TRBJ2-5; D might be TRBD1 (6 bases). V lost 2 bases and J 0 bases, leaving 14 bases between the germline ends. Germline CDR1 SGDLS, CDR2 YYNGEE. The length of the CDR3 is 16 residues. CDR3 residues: CASSVQGILNQETQYF. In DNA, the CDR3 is TGTGCCAGCAGCGTCCAGGGGATTTTAAACCAAGAGACCCAGTACTTC.

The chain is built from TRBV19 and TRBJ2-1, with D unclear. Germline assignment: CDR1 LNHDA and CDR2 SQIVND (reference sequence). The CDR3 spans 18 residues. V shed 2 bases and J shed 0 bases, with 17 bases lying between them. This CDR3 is CASSISRRLSLSYNEQFF. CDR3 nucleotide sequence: TGTGCCAGTAGTATATCACGGCGGTTGAGCCTCTCCTACAATGAGCAGTTCTTC.

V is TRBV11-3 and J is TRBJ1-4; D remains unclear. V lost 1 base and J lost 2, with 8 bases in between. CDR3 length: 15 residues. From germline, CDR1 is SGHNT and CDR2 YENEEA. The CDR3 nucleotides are TGTGCCAGCAGCTTAGCCAGGAATACTAATGAAAAACTGTTTTTT. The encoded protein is CASSLARNTNEKLFF.

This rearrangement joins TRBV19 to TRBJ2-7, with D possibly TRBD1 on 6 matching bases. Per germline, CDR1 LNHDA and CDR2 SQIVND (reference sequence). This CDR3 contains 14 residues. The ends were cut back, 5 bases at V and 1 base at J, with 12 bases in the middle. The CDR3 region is CASSARGGSYEQYF. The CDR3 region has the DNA TGTGCCAGTAGTGCCCGAGGGGGTTCCTACGAGCAGTACTTC.

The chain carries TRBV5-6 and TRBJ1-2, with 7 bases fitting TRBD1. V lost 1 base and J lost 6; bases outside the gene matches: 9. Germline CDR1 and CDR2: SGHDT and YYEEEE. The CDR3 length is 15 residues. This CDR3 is CASSLSPGGRNGYTF. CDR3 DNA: TGTGCCAGCAGCTTGTCCCCAGGGGGACGAAATGGCTACACCTTC.

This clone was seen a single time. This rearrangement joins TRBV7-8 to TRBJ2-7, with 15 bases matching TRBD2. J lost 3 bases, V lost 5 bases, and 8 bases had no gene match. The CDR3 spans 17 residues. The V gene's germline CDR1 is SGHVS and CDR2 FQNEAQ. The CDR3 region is CASSPSWTSGRVYEQYF. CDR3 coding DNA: TGTGCCAGCAGCCCAAGCTGGACTAGCGGGAGGGTCTACGAGCAGTACTTC.

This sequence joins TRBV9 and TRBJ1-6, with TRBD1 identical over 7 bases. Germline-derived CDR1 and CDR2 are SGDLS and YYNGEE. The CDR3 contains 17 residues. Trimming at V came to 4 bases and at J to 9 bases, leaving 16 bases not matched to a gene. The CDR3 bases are TGTGCCAGCAGCATTGGGACAGTTGGGACTGACGGTTCACCCCTCCACTTT. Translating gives CASSIGTVGTDGSPLHF.